This T cell receptor (beta chain) was identified during a study of T cell responses to AZD1222 COVID-19 vaccine. The count of this clone is one. What it binds is unknown. Study-wide results and limits: In the spike-specific TCR repertoire, nearly half reportedly target unmutated variant regions. Spike-specific TCR breadth and depth went up after people got two AZD1222 doses.

The CDR3 contains 16 residues. The V and J ends lost 6 bases and 4 bases, in that order; junction bases with no gene match: 12. Germline V CDR1 and CDR2: SNHLY, FYNNEI. Using immunoSEQ multiplex PCR, the repertoire was profiled, and TCRdb retains in-frame clones only, with some absent. The table shows about 97,000 clones, with roughly 84% occurring only once. The specimen was peripheral blood, collected on day 0 of AZD1222 vaccination. The chain recombines TRBV2 with TRBJ1-1; TRBD1 agrees at 9 bases. This receptor was taken from an adult in good health. The CDR3 sequence: CASSTLNRGRGTEAFF. The CDR3 region has the DNA TGTGCCAGCAGCACCCTTAACAGGGGGCGAGGCACTGAAGCTTTCTTT. Full variable domain (rest looked up from reference TRBV2 and TRBJ1-1): EPEVTQTPSHQVTQMGQEVILRCVPISNHLYFYWYRQILGQKVEFLVSFYNNEISEKSEIFDDQFSVERPDGSNFTLKIRSTKLEDSAMYFCASSTLNRGRGTEAFFGQGTRLTVV.